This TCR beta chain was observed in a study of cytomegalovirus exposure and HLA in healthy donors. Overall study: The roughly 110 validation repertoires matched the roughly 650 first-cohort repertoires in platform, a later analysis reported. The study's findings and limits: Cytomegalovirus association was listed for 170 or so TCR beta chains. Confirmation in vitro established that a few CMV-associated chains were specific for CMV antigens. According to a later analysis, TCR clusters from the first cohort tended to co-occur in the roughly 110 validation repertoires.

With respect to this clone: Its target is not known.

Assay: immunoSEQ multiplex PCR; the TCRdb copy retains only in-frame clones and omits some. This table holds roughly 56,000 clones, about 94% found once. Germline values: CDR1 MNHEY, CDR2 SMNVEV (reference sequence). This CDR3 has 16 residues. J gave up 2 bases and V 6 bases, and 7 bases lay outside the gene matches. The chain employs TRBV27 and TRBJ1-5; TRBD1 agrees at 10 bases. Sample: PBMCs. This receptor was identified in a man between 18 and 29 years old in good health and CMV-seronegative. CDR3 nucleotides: TGTGCCAGCAGCCCCCTCGGGACAGGGGGCAATCAGCCCCAGCATTTT. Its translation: CASSPLGTGGNQPQHF.